This T cell receptor beta chain is from a study of cytomegalovirus exposure and HLA in healthy donors. General observations from the study: High specificity and sensitivity for cytomegalovirus status were reported for the classifier.

The J segment lost 8 bases and the V segment lost 1 base, leaving 4 bases of the junction unmatched. Germline lookup yields CDR1 SGHNT and CDR2 YENEEA. The CDR3 consists of 14 residues. As to this clone: What it binds is not known.

13 Jbeta primers and 60 Vbeta primers were used for the PCR. In the original workflow: Some 12 million shared chains were among the 80 million or so unique TCR beta chains that a later analysis counted. Some clones are missing from TCRdb's copy, which holds only in-frame ones; the method was immunoSEQ multiplex PCR. V, J and clone size are those of that table, while D and trimming were read from the DNA. The data show approximately 92,000 clones, 60% to 85% seen once. The origin of this receptor is a middle-aged man in good health and CMV-seropositive. Sequencing was performed on PBMCs. The V gene is TRBV11-3, the J gene TRBJ2-1; 8 bases map to TRBD1. The CDR3 DNA is TGTGCCAGCAGCTTAGTCCAGGGGGCCCATGAGCAGTTCTTC. It translates to CASSLVQGAHEQFF.